Below are 12 T cell receptor beta chains sequenced from a single sample in a study of cytomegalovirus exposure and HLA in healthy donors. Researchers ran the PCR with 60 Vbeta and 13 Jbeta primers. Profiled with immunoSEQ multiplex PCR; TCRdb holds only in-frame clones, not every one. The sample records roughly 160,000 clones, 79% being singletons. The source material was PBMCs. The receptors here all came from a man in his forties or fifties in good health and CMV-seronegative.

The count of this clone is one. CDR3 DNA: TGTGCCTGGAGTGTACAGCGGCTAGCGGGAGAGACCCAGTACTTC. It encodes CAWSVQRLAGETQYF. V usage is TRBV30 and J usage is TRBJ2-5, with TRBD2 identical over 8 bases. This CDR3 has 15 residues. V trimming: 0 bases; J trimming: 4 bases; junction bases outside the gene matches: 7. Germline V lookup: CDR1 GTSNPN, CDR2 SVGIG (reference sequence). The full variable domain, in which reference TRBV30 and TRBJ2-5 provide the parts outside the CDR3, is SQTIHQWPATLVQPVGSPLSLECTVEGTSNPNLYWYRQAAGRGLQLLFYSVGIGQISSEVPQNLSASRPQDRQFILSSKKLLLSDSGFYLCAWSVQRLAGETQYFGPGTRLLVL.

CDR3 region: CASRAPQGREEGPSGNTIYF. The CDR3 DNA reads TGCGCCAGCAGAGCCCCACAGGGAAGGGAAGAAGGGCCCTCTGGAAACACCATATATTTT. The chain recombines TRBV10-1 with TRBJ1-3; TRBD1 might be the D (6 bases). Germline V lookup: CDR1 WNHNN, CDR2 SYGVQD (reference sequence). The V end was cut by 6 bases, the J end by 0 bases, with 27 bases between. The CDR3 sequence is 20 residues long.

V and J are TRBV4-1 and TRBJ2-1, with 10 bases matching TRBD2. Germline V lookup: CDR1 MGHRA, CDR2 YSYEKL. The CDR3 has 14 residues. The V and J ends lost 9 bases and 5 bases, in that order; junction bases with no gene match: 7. The CDR3 loop is CASSPGLAHNEQFF. The DNA of the CDR3 is TGCGCCAGTTCACCGGGACTAGCGCACAATGAGCAGTTCTTC.

V usage is TRBV2 and J usage is TRBJ1-4, with 8 positions matching TRBD1. With 6 bases clipped from V and 4 bases from J, the junction kept 10 bases outside the gene matches. Germline CDR1 is SNHLY and CDR2 is FYNNEI. The length of the CDR3 is 16 residues. In nucleotides, the CDR3 is TGTGCCAGCAGAGACAGGGGACGGGCCGGTAATGAAAAACTGTTTTTT. Residues: CASRDRGRAGNEKLFF.

Notes on this clone: The junction does not match germline at one end; this may be a read error. The sample carries other DNA sequences with the same CDR3. The rearrangement links TRBV2 to TRBJ1-5, with 10 nucleotides matching TRBD1. The CDR3 covers 19 residues. CDR1 and CDR2 from the germline V gene are SNHLY and FYNNEI. The CDR3 is CASKGGPGQGVNSNQPQHF. CDR3 sequence (DNA): TGTGCCAGCAAAGGAGGCCCAGGACAGGGGGTGAATAGTAATCAGCCCCAACATTTT.

J is TRBJ2-7 and V is TRBV6-1; 8 bases match TRBD1. This CDR3 comprises 13 residues. The V segment lost 6 bases and the J segment 2 bases; nucleotides outside the gene matches: 3. The germline CDR1 and CDR2 sequences are MNHNS and SASEGT. DNA of the CDR3: TGTGCCAGCAGGGAACAGGGGGCCTACGAGCAGTACTTC. Protein: CASREQGAYEQYF.

On this clone: At one end the junction does not follow the germline gene, possibly because of a read error. V and J are TRBV7-9 and TRBJ1-1; TRBD1 matches at 7 bases. The CDR3 has 16 amino acids. Looked up from germline, CDR1 is SEHNR and CDR2 is FQNEAQ (reference sequence). The CDR3 DNA follows: TGCGCCAGCAGCCAAGATATTGGGACAGCGAACACTGAAGCTTTCTTT. Translating it yields CASSQDIGTANTEAFF.

V gene TRBV30 combines with J gene TRBJ1-1; no clear D. Trimming left V 0 bases short and J 1 base short, with 9 bases between. From germline, CDR1 is GTSNPN and CDR2 SVGIG (reference sequence). The CDR3 has 14 amino acids. CDR3 nucleotide sequence: TGTGCCTGGAGTGTACTGTCCGGGAACACTGAAGCTTTCTTT. Its translation is CAWSVLSGNTEAFF. The full variable domain, in which reference TRBV30 and TRBJ1-1 provide the parts outside the CDR3, is SQTIHQWPATLVQPVGSPLSLECTVEGTSNPNLYWYRQAAGRGLQLLFYSVGIGQISSEVPQNLSASRPQDRQFILSSKKLLLSDSGFYLCAWSVLSGNTEAFFGQGTRLTVV.

The CDR3 here is CASITELGIGELFF. As DNA, the CDR3 is TGTGCCAGCATTACCGAACTAGGGATCGGGGAGCTGTTTTTT. The chain employs TRBV11-2 and TRBJ2-2, with a possible D match to TRBD2 (5 bases). The V end was cut by 7 bases, the J end by 7 bases, with 16 bases between. Germline values: CDR1 SGHAT, CDR2 FQNNGV. The CDR3 contains 14 residues.

The rearrangement joins TRBV2 to TRBJ1-2, with TRBD1 matching 9 bases. The V and J ends lost 6 bases and 4 bases, in that order; junction bases with no gene match: 3. Germline CDR1 reads SNHLY; CDR2 reads FYNNEI. The CDR3 extends over 13 amino acids. The CDR3 is CASRQGAAYGYTF. Here the CDR3 DNA reads TGTGCCAGCAGACAGGGGGCTGCCTATGGCTACACCTTC.

This clone occurred a few times. V usage is TRBV28 and J usage is TRBJ2-7, with a possible D match to TRBD2 (5 bases). This CDR3 region has 15 residues. V was cut by 3 bases and J by 3 bases, with 15 bases left in between. Germline V gives CDR1 MDHEN, CDR2 SYDVKM. CDR3: CASSFLPAGGYEQYF. The CDR3, as DNA: TGTGCCAGCAGTTTTCTCCCTGCCGGAGGCTACGAGCAGTACTTC.

The chain links TRBV7-9 to TRBJ2-2; the D gene is possibly TRBD2 (6 bases). CDR3 length: 12 amino acids. Looked up from germline, CDR1 is SEHNR and CDR2 is FQNEAQ (reference sequence). With 5 bases removed from V and 5 bases from J, the gap between germline ends came to 6 bases. CDR3 nucleotide sequence: TGTGCCAGCAGCGGGGGGACCGGGGAGCTGTTTTTT. Its protein product is CASSGGTGELFF. Looking up the rest from reference TRBV7-9 and TRBJ2-2 gives the full variable domain: DTGVSQNPRHKITKRGQNVTFRCDPISEHNRLYWYRQTLGQGPEFLTYFQNEAQLEKSRLLSDRFSAERPKGSFSTLEIQRTEQGDSAMYLCASSGGTGELFFGEGSRLTVL.